This T cell receptor beta chain was sequenced during a study of shared clonotypes between healthy human individuals. Whole-study results and caveats: Naive subsets, compared against memory subsets, generally had larger estimated richness values.

Concerning this clone: Its antigen remains unknown.

It was about 190 ng DNA, about 30,000 T cell genomes, that sorted-subset replicate PCRs used. TCRdb keeps only in-frame clones here, not all; method: immunoSEQ multiplex PCR. This sample has over a million clones, with about three quarters found just once. Source material: memory CD4+ T cells sorted from blood. The subset is: CD45RA-negative fraction. The TCR originated in a man aged 18-30 years in good health.

CDR3 sequence reads: CASSSWGSTDTQYF. The CDR3 DNA sequence: TGTGCCAGCAGCTCGTGGGGAAGCACAGATACGCAGTATTTT. The rearrangement uses TRBV5-8 and TRBJ2-3; the D is unclear. Germline CDR1 reads SGHTS; CDR2 reads YDEGEE. This CDR3 contains 14 residues. Trimming cost V 3 bases and J 0 bases, with 8 bases left between them.